This T cell receptor beta chain was identified in a study of T-cell memory formation after mild COVID-19. The length of the CDR3 is 13 residues. Between the trimmed V and J ends, which lost 5 bases and 5 bases, there was a span of 12 bases. Looked up from germline, CDR1 is WSHSY and CDR2 is SAAADI. One entry per CDR3 protein results from TCRdb running MiXCR on the 5' RACE reads. The sample lists around 200,000 distinct CDR3 sequences, about 10% seen once, with approximately 3% in the top ten. This clonotype was counted ten times or more. The gene calls are TRBV10-2 and TRBJ2-5; D might be TRBD1 (5 bases). The sequenced sample consisted of PBMCs or a T cell subset sorted from them (not recorded which). The TCR sequence derives from a man between 18 and 35 years old who had mild COVID-19 (a few samples of this study predate the infection). Cell type and time point are not known. The CDR3 DNA is TGCGCCAGCAGTTCCGACAGTAGGGAGACCCAGTACTTC. This codes for CASSSDSRETQYF.